These 16 T cell receptor beta chains share one sample of origin, sequenced in a study of CD8+CD57+ T cells in acquired aplastic anemia (dated by TCRdb to between 2018 and 2020). Patients chosen for sequencing had shown expansion of CD8+CD57+ cells by flow cytometry. Sequencing took place on an Illumina HiSeq 2000. Genomic DNA was used as template for profiling of TCR beta VDJ combinations and CDR3 sequences. TCRdb reran the public reads through fastp at Q25 and MiXCR, keeping productive beta chains. Rows with a matching CDR3 protein are joined into one entry that keeps the most common DNA and genes. The sample table records 200,000 or so distinct CDR3 sequences; roughly two thirds of these occur just once. The biggest ten clones account for roughly three fifths of the sample. Sequenced input: sorted CD4+, CD8+, or CD8+CD57+ T cells (not recorded which) from PBMCs. The source of these receptors is a human donor with aplastic anemia.

The J gene is TRBJ1-2, the V gene TRBV6-6, with D possibly being TRBD1 (5 bases). The CDR3 has 15 residues. Germline lookup yields CDR1 MNHNY and CDR2 SVGAGI (reference sequence). V was pared by 2 bases and J by 1 base, with 11 bases between. CDR3 DNA: TGTGCCAGCAGTTACGATATGACAGATAACTATGGCTACACCTTC. Its translation is CASSYDMTDNYGYTF.

This clonotype has more than one count but fewer than ten. The chain joins TRBV7-6 to TRBJ2-7; D remains ambiguous. Germline loops: CDR1 SGHVS, CDR2 FNYEAQ. The CDR3 loop spans 14 amino acids. The V end lost 1 base, the J end lost 0 bases, and 7 bases lay between the germline ends. The CDR3 is CASSLVWDSYEQYF. CDR3 in DNA: TGTGCCAGCAGCTTAGTCTGGGACTCCTACGAGCAGTACTTC. The full variable domain, with the rest looked up from reference TRBV7-6 and TRBJ2-7, is GAGVSQSPRYKVTKRGQDVALRCDPISGHVSLYWYRQALGQGPEFLTYFNYEAQQDKSGLPNDRFSAERPEGSISTLTIQRTEQRDSAMYRCASSLVWDSYEQYFGPGTRLTVT.

The V and J genes are TRBV7-6 and TRBJ2-7; 9 nucleotides match TRBD2. V was clipped by 5 bases and J by 6 bases; unmatched bases: 11. CDR1 is SGHVS and CDR2 is FNYEAQ in the germline V gene. CDR3 length: 15 residues. The CDR3 here is CASSPRGGLASEQYF. The CDR3 DNA is TGTGCCAGCAGCCCTCGCGGGGGACTAGCTTCCGAGCAGTACTTC.

The chain carries TRBV19 and TRBJ1-5, with D uncertain. This CDR3 contains 15 residues. Per the germline V gene, CDR1 is LNHDA and CDR2 is SQIVND (reference sequence). Trimming removed 4 bases at V and 5 bases at J, with 15 bases between. CDR3 coding DNA: TGTGCCAGTAGTAGTCGGAGAGGCCCTTATCAGCCCCAGCATTTT. Translating it yields CASSSRRGPYQPQHF. Full variable domain (remainder filled in from reference TRBV19 and TRBJ1-5): DGGITQSPKYLFRKEGQNVTLSCEQNLNHDAMYWYRQDPGQGLRLIYYSQIVNDFQKGDIAEGYSVSREKKESFPLTVTSAQKNPTAFYLCASSSRRGPYQPQHFGDGTRLSIL.

The gene calls are TRBV7-9 and TRBJ2-1; D not resolved. The CDR3 loop spans 13 amino acids. Trimming took off 1 base at V and 2 bases at J, with 3 bases between the two ends. The germline gives CDR1 SEHNR, CDR2 FQNEAQ (reference sequence). CDR3 DNA sequence: TGTGCCAGCAGCTTAGAACCCTACAATGAGCAGTTCTTC. Protein product: CASSLEPYNEQFF.

This clonotype occurred many times. The chain joins TRBV19 to TRBJ2-2; TRBD2 might be the D (5 bases). The CDR3 runs 14 residues. Deletions cut 6 bases from V and 5 bases from J, with 13 bases between. From germline, CDR1 is LNHDA and CDR2 SQIVND (reference sequence). CDR3 loop: CASRELAGTGELFF. CDR3 nucleotides: TGTGCCAGTAGAGAGCTAGCCGGTACCGGGGAGCTGTTTTTT.

This sequence joins TRBV9 and TRBJ2-7; 9 bases agree with TRBD2. V lost 2 bases, J lost 1 base, and 4 bases stayed unmatched. Germline-derived CDR1 and CDR2 are SGDLS and YYNGEE. There are 15 residues in the CDR3. The CDR3 sequence is CASSVGTSPSYEQYF. The CDR3 nucleotides are TGTGCCAGCAGCGTTGGGACTAGCCCTTCCTACGAGCAGTACTTC.

The V call is TRBV15, the J call TRBJ1-4; D remains ambiguous. CDR1 is LNHNV and CDR2 is YYDKDF in the germline V gene (reference sequence). The CDR3 consists of 15 residues. The ends were cut back, 0 bases at V and 4 bases at J, with 9 bases in the middle. The CDR3 here is CATSRDGRFNEKLFF. CDR3 nucleotides: TGTGCCACCAGCAGAGATGGCCGGTTTAATGAAAAACTGTTTTTT.

This chain connects TRBV15 to TRBJ2-1; TRBD2 agrees at 7 bases. J lost 1 base, V lost 0 bases, and 6 bases had no gene match. The CDR3 contains 17 residues. Per the germline V gene, CDR1 is LNHNV and CDR2 is YYDKDF (reference sequence). CDR3 amino acids: CATSREGRGLSYNEQFF. CDR3 nucleotide sequence: TGTGCCACCAGCAGAGAGGGGAGGGGCCTATCCTACAATGAGCAGTTCTTC.

There are a few counts of this clonotype. The chain links TRBV7-3 to TRBJ2-3; 9 bases map to TRBD2. The CDR3 is 19 amino acids. The V gene's germline CDR1 is SGHTA and CDR2 FQGTGA. Trimming cost V 5 bases and J 1 base; bases outside gene matches: 16. The chain's CDR3 is CASSPQGRRQREGTDTQYF. DNA of the CDR3: TGTGCCAGCAGCCCCCAAGGAAGACGGCAGCGGGAGGGCACAGATACGCAGTATTTT.

The chain links TRBV5-1 to TRBJ1-1, with 8 bases lining up with TRBD1. V was pared by 0 bases and J by 4 bases, with 5 bases of the junction left unmatched. Germline CDR1 SGHRS, CDR2 YFSETQ. The CDR3 spans 15 residues. CDR3 in amino acids: CASSLAGQVGTEAFF. DNA of the CDR3: TGCGCCAGCAGCTTGGCGGGACAGGTGGGCACTGAAGCTTTCTTT.

The rearrangement joins TRBV6-5 to TRBJ1-4; D not resolved. The CDR3 is made up of 15 amino acids. V was shortened by 5 bases and J by 0 bases, with 10 bases between the two germline ends. CDR1 and CDR2 from the germline V gene are MNHEY and SVGAGI. DNA of the CDR3: TGTGCCAGCAGTCCCACACCCGCAACTAATGAAAAACTGTTTTTT. This gives the protein CASSPTPATNEKLFF.

The CDR3 here is CATRTGQDEKLFF. Written as DNA, the CDR3 is TGTGCCACCCGGACAGGGCAGGATGAAAAACTGTTTTTT. The rearrangement links TRBV10-3 to TRBJ1-4, with 8 bases matching TRBD1. The CDR3 extends over 13 amino acids. V dropped 10 bases and J dropped 6; count of bases not matched to a gene: 7. Germline loops: CDR1 ENHRY, CDR2 SYGVKD.

This clonotype was counted only a few times. CDR3 DNA: TGCGCCAGCAGCTTTTACCGGGCCGGTGATGAGCAGTTCTTC. Translated: CASSFYRAGDEQFF. This chain joins TRBV5-1 and TRBJ2-1; D not resolved. CDR1 is SGHRS and CDR2 is YFSETQ in the germline V gene. This CDR3 comprises 14 residues. Trimming took 2 bases from V and 8 from J, leaving 14 bases between them.

The J gene is TRBJ1-6, the V gene TRBV20-1; 9 nucleotides agree with TRBD1. In germline, CDR1 is DFQATT, CDR2 SNEGSKA (reference sequence). Trimming took 0 bases from V and 0 from J; bases not matched to a gene: 6. The CDR3 is 18 amino acids. The CDR3: CSARDTLTGGSYNSPLHF. In DNA form, the CDR3 reads TGCAGTGCTAGAGATACCTTGACAGGGGGCTCCTATAATTCACCCCTCCACTTT.

The chain couples TRBV2 to TRBJ1-2; 8 bases fit TRBD1. V shed 5 bases, J shed 5 bases, and the junction held 7 bases outside the gene matches. From germline, CDR1 is SNHLY and CDR2 FYNNEI. The CDR3 totals 14 residues. CDR3 region: CASSSLTGGYGYTF. Written as DNA, the CDR3 is TGTGCCAGCAGTAGCCTTACAGGGGGGTATGGCTACACCTTC.